This TCR beta chain was retrieved from a study of blood T cells in healthy people across ages. Study results and limitations: In these data, TCR beta diversity tracked strongly with naive T cell percentage. Greater diversity and more naive CD4+ cells were seen in long-lived donors than in aged donors.

The second PCR ran about 7 to 12 cycles with a sample-barcoded 5' primer and J-beta primers. The authors tagged each cDNA molecule using a template-switch adaptor with 12 random nucleotides. TCRdb itself ran the 5' RACE reads through MiXCR, one entry per CDR3 protein. The sample has about 1 million distinct CDR3 sequences, under 55% seen once. Worth noting for this clonotype: Its specificity is unknown.

Isolation of PBMCs gave at least 6.5 million cells per sample. The ends lost 7 bases at V and 0 bases at J; junction bases unmatched: 11. The CDR3 runs 17 residues. CDR1 is ENHRY, CDR2 SYGVKD, per germline. This sequence joins TRBV10-3 and TRBJ2-7; 11 bases map to TRBD2. The TCR sequence derives from a woman aged 60 to 75 in good health. Sequencing was done on a sample of blood. CDR3 protein: CAITRDSGRVSSYEQYF. CDR3 DNA sequence: TGTGCCATCACCCGGGATAGCGGGAGGGTCAGCTCCTACGAGCAGTACTTC.